A selection of T cell receptor beta chains follows, all from one sample in a study of blood T cell repertoires in COVID-19. The assay was immunoSEQ multiplex PCR, and TCRdb's table has in-frame clones only and misses some. The data show more than 200,000 clones, 83% seen once. The sequenced sample was peripheral blood. The receptors here all came from a woman between 65 and 79 years old with active or convalescent COVID-19. CDR3s include the opening cysteine and the closing phenylalanine or tryptophan. A D gene is named only where the DNA matches it firmly. A clone size is listed for some rows: how often the clone was seen (once, few, many), or a class if it is expanded.

size	V	J	length	D	CDR3	DNA
.	TRBV7-9	TRBJ1-3	17	.	CASSLVSGITSGNTIYF	TGTGCCAGCAGCTTAGTTTCGGGAATCACCTCTGGAAACACCATATATTTT
.	TRBV19	TRBJ2-3	15	TRBD1	CASSIGQGGPDTQYF	TGTGCCAGTAGTATAGGACAGGGGGGCCCAGATACGCAGTATTTT
.	TRBV6-1	TRBJ1-6	13	.	CASSEIRDSPLHF	TGTGCCAGCAGTGAAATCAGGGATTCACCCCTCCACTTT
.	TRBV2	TRBJ1-5	15	TRBD1	CASSTDRVSNQPQHF	TGTGCCAGCAGTACAGACAGGGTGAGCAATCAGCCCCAGCATTTT
.	TRBV20-1	TRBJ2-5	13	.	CSASKSQQETQYF	TGCAGTGCTAGTAAGTCCCAGCAAGAGACCCAGTACTTC
.	TRBV20-1	TRBJ1-1	11	.	CSAQRTGEAFF	TGCAGTGCCCAGAGAACAGGGGAAGCTTTCTTT
.	TRBV29-1	TRBJ1-2	16	.	CSVVDYGGQTWYGYTF	TGCAGCGTTGTAGACTATGGGGGACAAACCTGGTATGGCTACACCTTC
.	TRBV28	TRBJ2-7	15	TRBD2	CASTTAGVGSYEQYF	TGTGCCAGCACCACAGCGGGAGTGGGGTCCTACGAGCAGTACTTC
few	TRBV7-9	TRBJ2-3	15	.	CASSSFDRITDTQYF	TGTGCCAGCAGTTCTTTCGACAGGATCACAGATACGCAGTATTTT
.	TRBV4-1	TRBJ1-5	14	.	CASWGGAANQPQHF	TGCGCCAGCTGGGGGGGCGCAGCGAATCAGCCCCAGCATTTT
.	TRBV18	TRBJ1-3	16	.	CASSPTGPFSGNTIYF	TGTGCCAGCTCACCGACAGGACCCTTCTCTGGAAACACCATATATTTT
.	TRBV12-3/TRBV12-4	TRBJ1-2	13	.	CASSSPDTYGYTF	TGTGCCAGCAGCTCCCCGGACACCTATGGCTACACCTTC
.	TRBV2	TRBJ2-1	11	.	CASNGINEQFF	TGTGCCAGCAACGGTATCAATGAGCAGTTCTTC
.	TRBV5-1	TRBJ2-1	15	TRBD2	CASSPLTSGDNEQFF	TGCGCCAGCAGCCCCCTGACTAGCGGGGACAATGAGCAGTTCTTC
.	TRBV28	TRBJ2-5	13	.	CASTTAAQETQYF	TGTGCCAGCACTACAGCGGCACAAGAGACCCAGTACTTC
once	TRBV5-1	TRBJ1-1	14	.	CASSLVAAGTEAFF	TGCGCCAGCAGCTTGGTGGCGGCCGGCACTGAAGCTTTCTTT